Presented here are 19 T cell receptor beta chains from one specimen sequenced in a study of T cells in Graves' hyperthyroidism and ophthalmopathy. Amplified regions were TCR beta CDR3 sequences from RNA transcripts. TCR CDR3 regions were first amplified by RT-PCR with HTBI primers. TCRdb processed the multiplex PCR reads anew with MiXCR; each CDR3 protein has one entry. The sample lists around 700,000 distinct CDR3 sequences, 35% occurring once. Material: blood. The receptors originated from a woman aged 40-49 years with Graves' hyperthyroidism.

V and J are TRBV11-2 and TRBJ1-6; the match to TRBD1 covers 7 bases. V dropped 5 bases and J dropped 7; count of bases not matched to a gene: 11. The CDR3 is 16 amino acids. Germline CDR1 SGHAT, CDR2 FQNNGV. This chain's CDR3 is CASSQGGGAGNSPLHF. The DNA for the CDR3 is TGTGCCAGCAGCCAAGGAGGGGGCGCCGGGAATTCACCCCTCCACTTT.

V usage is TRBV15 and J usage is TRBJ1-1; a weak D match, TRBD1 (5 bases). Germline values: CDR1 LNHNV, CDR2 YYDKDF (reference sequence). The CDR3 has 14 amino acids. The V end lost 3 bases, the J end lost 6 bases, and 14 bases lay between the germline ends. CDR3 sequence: CATSSKGLRSEAFF. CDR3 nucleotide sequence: TGTGCCACCAGCAGTAAGGGACTCAGGTCTGAAGCTTTCTTT.

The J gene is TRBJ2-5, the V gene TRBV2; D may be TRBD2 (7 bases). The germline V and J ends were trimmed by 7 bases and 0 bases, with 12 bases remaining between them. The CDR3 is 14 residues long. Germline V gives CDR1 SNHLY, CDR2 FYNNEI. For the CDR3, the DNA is TGTGCCAGCACAGAGGGGGGGTACCAAGAGACCCAGTACTTC. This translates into CASTEGGYQETQYF.

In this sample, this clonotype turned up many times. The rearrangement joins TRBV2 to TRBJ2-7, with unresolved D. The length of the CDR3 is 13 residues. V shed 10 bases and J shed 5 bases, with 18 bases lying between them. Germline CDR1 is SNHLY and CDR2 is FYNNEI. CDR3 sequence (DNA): TGTGCCACCTCTGGCCCGCCTTCGCACGAGCAGTACTTC. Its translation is CATSGPPSHEQYF.

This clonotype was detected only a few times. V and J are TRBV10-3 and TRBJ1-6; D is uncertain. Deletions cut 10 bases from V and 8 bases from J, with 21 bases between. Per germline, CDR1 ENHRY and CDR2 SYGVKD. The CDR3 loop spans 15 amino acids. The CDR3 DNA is TGTGCCAGCGGCCCGGATGGCCTGCTCTATTCACCCCTCCACTTT. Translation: CASGPDGLLYSPLHF.

CDR3 amino acids: CASSQSAGDYGYTF. In DNA, the CDR3 is TGTGCCAGCAGCCAATCCGCCGGTGACTATGGCTACACCTTC. The chain employs TRBV12-3 or TRBV12-4 and TRBJ1-2, with D uncertain. The CDR3 extends over 14 amino acids. V was pared by 6 bases and J by 3 bases, with 14 bases between.

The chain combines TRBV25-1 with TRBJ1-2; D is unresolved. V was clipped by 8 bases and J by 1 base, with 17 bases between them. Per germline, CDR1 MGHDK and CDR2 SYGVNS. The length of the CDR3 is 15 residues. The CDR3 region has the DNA TGTGCCAGCTCACCCCCTGAGGGAATTAACTATGGCTACACCTTC. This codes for CASSPPEGINYGYTF.

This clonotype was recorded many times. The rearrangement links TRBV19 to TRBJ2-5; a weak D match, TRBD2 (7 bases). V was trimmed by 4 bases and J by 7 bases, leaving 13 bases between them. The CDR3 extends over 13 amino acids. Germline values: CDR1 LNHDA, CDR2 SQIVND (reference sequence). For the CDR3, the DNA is TGTGCCAGTAGTAGCGGGGGCCGGGGGACCCAGTACTTC. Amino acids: CASSSGGRGTQYF.

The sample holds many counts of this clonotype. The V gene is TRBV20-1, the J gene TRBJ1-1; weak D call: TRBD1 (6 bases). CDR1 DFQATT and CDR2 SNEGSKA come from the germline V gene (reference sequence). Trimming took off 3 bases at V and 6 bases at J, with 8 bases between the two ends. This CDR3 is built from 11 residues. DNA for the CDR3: TGCAGTGCTAGGGCAGGGGCTGAAGCTTTCTTT. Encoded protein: CSARAGAEAFF.

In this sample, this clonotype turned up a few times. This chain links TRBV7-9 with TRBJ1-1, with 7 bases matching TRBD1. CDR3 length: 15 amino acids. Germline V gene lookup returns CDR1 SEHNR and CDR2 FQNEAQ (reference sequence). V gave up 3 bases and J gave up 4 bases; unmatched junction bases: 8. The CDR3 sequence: CASSFRRGGVTEAFF. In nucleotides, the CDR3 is TGTGCCAGCAGCTTTCGCAGGGGGGGTGTCACTGAAGCTTTCTTT.

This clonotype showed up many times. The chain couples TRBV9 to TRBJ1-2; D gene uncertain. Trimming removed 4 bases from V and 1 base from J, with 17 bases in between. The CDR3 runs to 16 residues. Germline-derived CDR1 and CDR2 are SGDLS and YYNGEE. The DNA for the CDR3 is TGTGCCAGCAGCCTTAACATAGGACGGAATAACTATGGCTACACCTTC. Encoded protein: CASSLNIGRNNYGYTF.

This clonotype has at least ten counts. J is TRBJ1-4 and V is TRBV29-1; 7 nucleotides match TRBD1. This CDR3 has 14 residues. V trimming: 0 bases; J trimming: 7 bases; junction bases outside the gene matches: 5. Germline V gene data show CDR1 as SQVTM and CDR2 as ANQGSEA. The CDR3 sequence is CSVEEAGGREKLFF. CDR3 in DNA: TGCAGCGTTGAAGAAGCAGGGGGGCGTGAAAAACTGTTTTTT.

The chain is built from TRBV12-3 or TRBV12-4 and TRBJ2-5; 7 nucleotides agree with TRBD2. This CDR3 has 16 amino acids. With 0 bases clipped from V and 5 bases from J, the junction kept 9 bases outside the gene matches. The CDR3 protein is CASSLAHGRVFETQYF. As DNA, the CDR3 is TGTGCCAGCAGTTTAGCCCATGGGAGGGTTTTCGAGACCCAGTACTTC.

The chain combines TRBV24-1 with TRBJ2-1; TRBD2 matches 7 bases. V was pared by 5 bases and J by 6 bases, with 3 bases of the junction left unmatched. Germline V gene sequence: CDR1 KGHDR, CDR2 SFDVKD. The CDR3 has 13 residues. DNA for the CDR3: TGTGCCACCAGTGGACCGGGGGGCAATGAGCAGTTCTTC. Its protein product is CATSGPGGNEQFF.

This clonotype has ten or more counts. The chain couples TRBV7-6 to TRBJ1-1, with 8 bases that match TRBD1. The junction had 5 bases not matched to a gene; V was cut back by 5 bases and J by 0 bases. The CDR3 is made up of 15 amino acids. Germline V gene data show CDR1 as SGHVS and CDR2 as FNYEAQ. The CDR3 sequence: CASSDSDRVNTEAFF. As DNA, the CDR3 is TGTGCCAGCAGCGATTCGGACAGGGTGAACACTGAAGCTTTCTTT.

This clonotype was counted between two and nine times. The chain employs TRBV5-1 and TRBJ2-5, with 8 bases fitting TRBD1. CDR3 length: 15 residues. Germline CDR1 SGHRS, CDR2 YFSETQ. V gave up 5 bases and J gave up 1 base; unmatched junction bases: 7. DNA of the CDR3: TGCGCCAGCAGTTTGAGAGGGACAGGCCAAGAGACCCAGTACTTC. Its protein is CASSLRGTGQETQYF.

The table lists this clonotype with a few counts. DNA of the CDR3: TGTGCCAGCAGCCAAGATGCCGACAGGAAAACCGGGGAGCTGTTTTTT. Protein product: CASSQDADRKTGELFF. This rearrangement joins TRBV4-2 to TRBJ2-2; possibly TRBD1 for D (6 bases). There are 16 residues in the CDR3. Deletions cut 0 bases from V and 5 bases from J, with 13 bases between. Germline lookup yields CDR1 LGHNA and CDR2 YNFKEQ.

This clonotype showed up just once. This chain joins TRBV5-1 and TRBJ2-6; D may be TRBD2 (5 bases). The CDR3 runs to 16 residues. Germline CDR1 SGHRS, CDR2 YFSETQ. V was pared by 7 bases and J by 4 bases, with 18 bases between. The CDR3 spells CASGREGAAGANVLTF. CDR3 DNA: TGCGCCAGCGGTAGAGAGGGAGCAGCCGGGGCCAACGTCCTGACTTTC. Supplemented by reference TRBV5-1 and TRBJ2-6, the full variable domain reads KAGVTQTPRYLIKTRGQQVTLSCSPISGHRSVSWYQQTPGQGLQFLFEYFSETQRNKGNFPGRFSGRQFSNSRSEMNVSTLELGDSALYLCASGREGAAGANVLTFGAGSRLTVL.

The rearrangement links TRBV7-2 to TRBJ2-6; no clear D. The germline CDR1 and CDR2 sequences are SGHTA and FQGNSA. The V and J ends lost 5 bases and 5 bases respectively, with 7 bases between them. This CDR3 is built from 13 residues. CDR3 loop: CASSQRWANVLTF. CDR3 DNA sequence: TGTGCCAGCAGCCAGAGATGGGCCAACGTCCTGACTTTC.